This T cell receptor (beta chain) was recorded in a study of blood T cell repertoires in COVID-19. Study in general: From the United States, Italy and Spain came samples of acute and convalescent COVID-19. Nucleic acid was either cDNA or gDNA, and it came from T cells, B-cell-depleted T cells, or PBMCs.

Germline loops: CDR1 SGHRS, CDR2 YFSETQ. V dropped 3 bases and J dropped 0; count of bases not matched to a gene: 0. The CDR3 spans 14 residues. Original handling: Counts of nucleated cells, estimated from reference gene primer amplification, were obtained. Assay used: immunoSEQ multiplex PCR; TCRdb lists only in-frame clones, some missing. V, J and clone size derive from that table, while D and trimming were established from the DNA sequence. The sample consists of 110,000 or so clones, 84% of them appearing once. This rearrangement joins TRBV5-1 to TRBJ2-7, with 10 bases identical to TRBD1. The specimen sequenced was peripheral blood. The receptor was isolated from a woman of 80 years or more with active or convalescent COVID-19. The CDR3 sequence: CASSWTGGSYEQYF. In DNA form, the CDR3 reads TGCGCCAGCAGCTGGACAGGGGGCTCCTACGAGCAGTACTTC. Full variable domain (outside the CDR3, taken from reference TRBV5-1 and TRBJ2-7): KAGVTQTPRYLIKTRGQQVTLSCSPISGHRSVSWYQQTPGQGLQFLFEYFSETQRNKGNFPGRFSGRQFSNSRSEMNVSTLELGDSALYLCASSWTGGSYEQYFGPGTRLTVT.